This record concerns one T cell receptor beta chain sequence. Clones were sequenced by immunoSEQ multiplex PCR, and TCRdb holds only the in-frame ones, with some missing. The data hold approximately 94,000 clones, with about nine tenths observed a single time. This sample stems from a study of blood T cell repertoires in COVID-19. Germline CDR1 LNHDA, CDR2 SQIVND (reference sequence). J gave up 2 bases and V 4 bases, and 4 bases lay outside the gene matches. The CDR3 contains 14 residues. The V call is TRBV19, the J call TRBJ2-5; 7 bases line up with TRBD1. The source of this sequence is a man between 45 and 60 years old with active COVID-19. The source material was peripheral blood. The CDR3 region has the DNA TGTGCCAGTAGTACAAGGGACAGTCAAGAGACCCAGTACTTC. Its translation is CASSTRDSQETQYF.